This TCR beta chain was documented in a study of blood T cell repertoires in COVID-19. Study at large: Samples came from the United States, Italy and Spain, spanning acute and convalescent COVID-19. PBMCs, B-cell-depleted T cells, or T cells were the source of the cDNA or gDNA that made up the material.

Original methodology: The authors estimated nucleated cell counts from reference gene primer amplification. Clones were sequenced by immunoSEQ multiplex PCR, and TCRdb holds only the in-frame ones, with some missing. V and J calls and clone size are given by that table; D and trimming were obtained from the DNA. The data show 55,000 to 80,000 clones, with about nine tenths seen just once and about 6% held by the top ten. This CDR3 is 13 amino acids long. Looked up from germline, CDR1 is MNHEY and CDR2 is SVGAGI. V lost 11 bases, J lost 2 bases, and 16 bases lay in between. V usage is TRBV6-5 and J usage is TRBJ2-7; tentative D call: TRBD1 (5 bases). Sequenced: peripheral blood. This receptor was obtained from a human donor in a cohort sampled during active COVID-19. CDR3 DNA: TGTGCCGTGGGTGGAAGGGGTACCTACGAGCAGTACTTC. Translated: CAVGGRGTYEQYF.